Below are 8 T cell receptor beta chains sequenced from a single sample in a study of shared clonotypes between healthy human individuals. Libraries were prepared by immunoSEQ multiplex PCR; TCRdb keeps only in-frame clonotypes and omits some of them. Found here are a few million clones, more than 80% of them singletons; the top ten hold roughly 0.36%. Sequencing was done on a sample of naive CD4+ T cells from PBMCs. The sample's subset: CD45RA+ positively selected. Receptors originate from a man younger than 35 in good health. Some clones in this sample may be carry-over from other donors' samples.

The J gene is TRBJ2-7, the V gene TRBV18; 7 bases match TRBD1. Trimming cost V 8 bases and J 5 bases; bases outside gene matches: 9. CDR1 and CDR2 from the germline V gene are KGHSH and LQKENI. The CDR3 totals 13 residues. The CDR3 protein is CASTDRVGHEQYF. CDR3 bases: TGTGCCAGCACCGACAGGGTAGGGCACGAGCAGTACTTC.

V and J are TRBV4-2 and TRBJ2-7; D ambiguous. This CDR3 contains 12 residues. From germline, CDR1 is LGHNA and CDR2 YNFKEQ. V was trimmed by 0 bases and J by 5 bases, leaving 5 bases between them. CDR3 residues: CASSQDIDEQYF. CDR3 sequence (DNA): TGTGCCAGCAGCCAAGATATAGACGAGCAGTACTTC.

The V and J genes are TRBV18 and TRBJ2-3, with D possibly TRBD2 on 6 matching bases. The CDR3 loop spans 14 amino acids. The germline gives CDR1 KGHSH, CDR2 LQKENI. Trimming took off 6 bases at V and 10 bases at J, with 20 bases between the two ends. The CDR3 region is CASSLGTLNYAQYF. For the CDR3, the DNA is TGTGCCAGCTCTCTAGGGACTTTGAACTACGCGCAGTATTTT. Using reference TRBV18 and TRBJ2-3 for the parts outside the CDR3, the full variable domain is NAGVMQNPRHLVRRRGQEARLRCSPMKGHSHVYWYRQLPEEGLKFMVYLQKENIIDESGMPKERFSAEFPKEGPSILRIQQVVRGDSAAYFCASSLGTLNYAQYFGPGTRLTVL.

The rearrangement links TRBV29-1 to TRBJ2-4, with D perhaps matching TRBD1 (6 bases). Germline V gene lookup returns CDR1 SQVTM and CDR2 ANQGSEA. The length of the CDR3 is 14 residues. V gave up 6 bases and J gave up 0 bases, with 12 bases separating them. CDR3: CSVSGQLAKNIQYF. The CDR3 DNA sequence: TGCAGCGTATCAGGACAGCTAGCCAAAAACATTCAGTACTTC. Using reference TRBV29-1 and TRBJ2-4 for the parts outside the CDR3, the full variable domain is SAVISQKPSRDICQRGTSLTIQCQVDSQVTMMFWYRQQPGQSLTLIATANQGSEATYESGFVIDKFPISRPNLTFSTLTVSNMSPEDSSIYLCSVSGQLAKNIQYFGAGTRLSVL.

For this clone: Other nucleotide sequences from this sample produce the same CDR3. This CDR3 is CASSLGSGYEQYF. The CDR3 nucleotides read TGTGCCAGCAGCTTAGGTAGTGGCTACGAGCAGTACTTC. The genes are TRBV7-3 and TRBJ2-7; D remains ambiguous. Germline values: CDR1 SGHTA, CDR2 FQGTGA. The V gene lost 2 bases and the J gene lost 3 bases, with 8 bases spanning the gap. This CDR3 contains 13 residues.

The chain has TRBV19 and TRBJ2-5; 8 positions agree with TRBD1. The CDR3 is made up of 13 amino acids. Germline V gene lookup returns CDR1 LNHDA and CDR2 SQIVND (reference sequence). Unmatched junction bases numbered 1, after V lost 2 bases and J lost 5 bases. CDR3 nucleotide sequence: TGTGCCAGTAGTATAAACAGGGGGGAGACCCAGTACTTC. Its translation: CASSINRGETQYF.

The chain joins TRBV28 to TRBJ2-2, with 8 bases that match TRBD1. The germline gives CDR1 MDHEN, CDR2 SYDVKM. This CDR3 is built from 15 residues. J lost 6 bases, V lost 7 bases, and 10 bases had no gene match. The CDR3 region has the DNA TGTGCCAGCAAAACCGGGACAGGAGGGGCCGGGGAGCTGTTTTTT. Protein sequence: CASKTGTGGAGELFF.

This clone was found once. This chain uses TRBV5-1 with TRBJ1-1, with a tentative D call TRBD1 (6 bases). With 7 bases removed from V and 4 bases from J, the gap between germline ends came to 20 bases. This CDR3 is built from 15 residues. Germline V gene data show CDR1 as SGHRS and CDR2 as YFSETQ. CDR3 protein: CASRHRDGVGTEAFF. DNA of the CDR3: TGCGCCAGCCGGCACAGGGATGGGGTTGGCACTGAAGCTTTCTTT.